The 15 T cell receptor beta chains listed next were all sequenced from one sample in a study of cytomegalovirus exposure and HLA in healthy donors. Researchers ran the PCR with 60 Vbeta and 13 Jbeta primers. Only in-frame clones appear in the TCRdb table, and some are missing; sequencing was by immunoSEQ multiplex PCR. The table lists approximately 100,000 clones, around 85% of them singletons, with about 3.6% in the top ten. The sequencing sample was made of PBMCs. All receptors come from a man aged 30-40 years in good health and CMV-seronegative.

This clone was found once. CDR3 sequence (DNA): TGCGCCAGCAGCTTACTAGCGGGAGACGCAAATGAGCAGTTCTTC. This translates into CASSLLAGDANEQFF. The chain combines TRBV5-1 with TRBJ2-1; TRBD2 matches at 11 bases. The CDR3 covers 15 residues. V lost 2 bases and J lost 7; bases outside the gene matches: 5. The germline gives CDR1 SGHRS, CDR2 YFSETQ.

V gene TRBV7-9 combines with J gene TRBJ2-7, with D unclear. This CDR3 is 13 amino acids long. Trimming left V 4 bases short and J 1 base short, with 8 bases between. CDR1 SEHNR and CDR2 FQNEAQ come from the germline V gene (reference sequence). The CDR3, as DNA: TGTGCCAGCAGCTCCTACCAATCCTACGAGCAGTACTTC. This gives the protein CASSSYQSYEQYF.

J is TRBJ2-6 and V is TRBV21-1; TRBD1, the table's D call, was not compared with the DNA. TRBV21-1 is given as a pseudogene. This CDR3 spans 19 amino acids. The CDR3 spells CASSKGGTVLGSGANVLTF. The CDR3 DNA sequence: TGTGCCAGCAGCAAAGGTGGGACAGTTCTGGGTTCTGGGGCCAACGTCCTGACTTTC.

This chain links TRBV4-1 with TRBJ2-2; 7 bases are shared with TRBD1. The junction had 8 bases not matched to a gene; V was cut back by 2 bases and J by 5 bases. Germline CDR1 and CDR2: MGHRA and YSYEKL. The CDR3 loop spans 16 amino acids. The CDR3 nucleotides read TGCGCCAGCAGCCAACCCCTGGGACAGTCGACCGGGGAGCTGTTTTTT. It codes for CASSQPLGQSTGELFF.

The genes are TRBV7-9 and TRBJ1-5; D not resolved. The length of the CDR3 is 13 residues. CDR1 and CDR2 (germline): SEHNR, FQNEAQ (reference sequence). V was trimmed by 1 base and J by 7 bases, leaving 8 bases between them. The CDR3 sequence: CASSLVLGQPQHF. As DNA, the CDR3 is TGTGCCAGCAGCTTAGTACTAGGACAGCCCCAGCATTTT.

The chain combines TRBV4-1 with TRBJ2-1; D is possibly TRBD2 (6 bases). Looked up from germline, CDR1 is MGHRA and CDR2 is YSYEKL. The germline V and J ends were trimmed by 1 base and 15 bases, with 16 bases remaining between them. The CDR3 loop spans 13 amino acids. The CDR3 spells CASSQAGTSPGFF. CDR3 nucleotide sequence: TGCGCCAGCAGCCAAGCGGGGACTTCGCCCGGGTTCTTC.

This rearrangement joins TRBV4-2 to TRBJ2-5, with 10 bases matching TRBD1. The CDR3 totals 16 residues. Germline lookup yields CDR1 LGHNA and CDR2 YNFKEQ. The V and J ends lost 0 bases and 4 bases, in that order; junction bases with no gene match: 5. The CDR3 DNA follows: TGTGCCAGCAGCCAAGAATTTGGGACAGGGGCAGAGACCCAGTACTTC. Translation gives CASSQEFGTGAETQYF.

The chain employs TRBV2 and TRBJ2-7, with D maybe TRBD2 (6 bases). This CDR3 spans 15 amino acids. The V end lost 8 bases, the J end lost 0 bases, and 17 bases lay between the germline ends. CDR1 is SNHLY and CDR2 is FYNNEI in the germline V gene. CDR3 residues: CASAKVAGRSYEQYF. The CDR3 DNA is TGTGCCAGCGCGAAGGTCGCGGGGCGCTCCTACGAGCAGTACTTC.

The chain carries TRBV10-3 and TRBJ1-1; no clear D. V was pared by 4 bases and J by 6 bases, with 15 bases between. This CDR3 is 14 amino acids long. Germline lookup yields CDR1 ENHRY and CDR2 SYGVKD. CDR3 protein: CAISVFDGLPEAFF. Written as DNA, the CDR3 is TGTGCCATCAGTGTATTCGACGGGTTGCCTGAAGCTTTCTTT.

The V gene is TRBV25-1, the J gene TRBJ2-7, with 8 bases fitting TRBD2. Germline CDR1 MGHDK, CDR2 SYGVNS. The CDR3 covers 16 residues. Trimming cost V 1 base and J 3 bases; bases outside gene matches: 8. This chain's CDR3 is CASSEWLAGTSYEQYF. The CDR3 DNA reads TGTGCCAGCAGTGAATGGTTGGCAGGGACTAGCTACGAGCAGTACTTC.

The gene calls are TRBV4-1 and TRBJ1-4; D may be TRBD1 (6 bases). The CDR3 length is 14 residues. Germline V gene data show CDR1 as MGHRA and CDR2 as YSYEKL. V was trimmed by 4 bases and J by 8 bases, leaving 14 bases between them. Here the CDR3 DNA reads TGCGCCAGCAGCCGATTACAGGGAGGGGAAAAACTGTTTTTT. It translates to CASSRLQGGEKLFF.

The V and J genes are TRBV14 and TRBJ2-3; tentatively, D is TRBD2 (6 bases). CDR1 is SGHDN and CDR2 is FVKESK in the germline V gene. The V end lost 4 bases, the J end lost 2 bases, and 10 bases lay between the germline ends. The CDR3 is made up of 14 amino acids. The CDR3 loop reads CASSLRTNTDTQYF. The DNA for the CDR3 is TGTGCCAGCAGCCTTAGGACTAACACAGATACGCAGTATTTT. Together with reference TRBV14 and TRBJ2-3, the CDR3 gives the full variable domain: EAGVTQFPSHSVIEKGQTVTLRCDPISGHDNLYWYRRVMGKEIKFLLHFVKESKQDESGMPNNRFLAERTGGTYSTLKVQPAELEDSGVYFCASSLRTNTDTQYFGPGTRLTVL.

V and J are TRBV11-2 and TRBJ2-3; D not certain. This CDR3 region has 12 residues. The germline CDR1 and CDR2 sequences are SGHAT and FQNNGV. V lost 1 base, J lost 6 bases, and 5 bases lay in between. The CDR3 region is CASSLVRDTQYF. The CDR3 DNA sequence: TGTGCCAGCAGCTTAGTTCGGGATACGCAGTATTTT.

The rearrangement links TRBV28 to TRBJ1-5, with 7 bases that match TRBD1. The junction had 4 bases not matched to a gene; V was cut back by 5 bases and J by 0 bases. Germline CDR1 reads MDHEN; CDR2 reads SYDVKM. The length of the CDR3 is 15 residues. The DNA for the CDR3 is TGTGCCAGCAGTAGGGGGACAGCTAGCAATCAGCCCCAGCATTTT. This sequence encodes CASSRGTASNQPQHF.

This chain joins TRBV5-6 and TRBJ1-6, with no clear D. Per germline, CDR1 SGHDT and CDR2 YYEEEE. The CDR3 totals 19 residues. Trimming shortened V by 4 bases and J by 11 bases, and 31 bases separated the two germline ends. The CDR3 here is CASSLSGSANFIFGTPLHF. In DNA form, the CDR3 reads TGTGCCAGCAGCCTGTCGGGGAGCGCCAATTTCATTTTTGGAACACCCCTCCACTTT.